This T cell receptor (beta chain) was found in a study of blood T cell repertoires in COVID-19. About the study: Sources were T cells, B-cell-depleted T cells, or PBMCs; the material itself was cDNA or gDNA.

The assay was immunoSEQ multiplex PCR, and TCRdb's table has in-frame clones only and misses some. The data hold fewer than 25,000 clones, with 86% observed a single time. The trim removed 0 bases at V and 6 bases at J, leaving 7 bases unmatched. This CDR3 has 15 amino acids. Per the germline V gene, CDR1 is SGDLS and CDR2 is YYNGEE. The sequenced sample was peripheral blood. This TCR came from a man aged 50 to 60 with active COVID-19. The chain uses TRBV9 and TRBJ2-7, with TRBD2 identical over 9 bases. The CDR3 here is CASSVGTGTSLEQYF. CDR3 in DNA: TGTGCCAGCAGCGTAGGGACCGGGACTAGCCTCGAGCAGTACTTC.